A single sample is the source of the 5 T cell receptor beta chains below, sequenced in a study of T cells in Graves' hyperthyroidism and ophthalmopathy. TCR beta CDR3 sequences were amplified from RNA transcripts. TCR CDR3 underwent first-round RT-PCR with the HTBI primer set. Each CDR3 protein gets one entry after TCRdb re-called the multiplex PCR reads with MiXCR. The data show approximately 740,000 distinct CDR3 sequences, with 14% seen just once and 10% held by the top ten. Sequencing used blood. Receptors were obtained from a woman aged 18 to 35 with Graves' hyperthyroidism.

The CDR3 DNA reads TGTGCCAGCAATCCCAATACGAACACCGGGGAGCTGTTTTTT. Translation gives CASNPNTNTGELFF. The chain has TRBV6-1 and TRBJ2-2; D not resolved. This CDR3 comprises 14 residues. Germline V gene sequence: CDR1 MNHNS, CDR2 SASEGT. Trimming removed 7 bases at V and 0 bases at J, with 9 bases between.

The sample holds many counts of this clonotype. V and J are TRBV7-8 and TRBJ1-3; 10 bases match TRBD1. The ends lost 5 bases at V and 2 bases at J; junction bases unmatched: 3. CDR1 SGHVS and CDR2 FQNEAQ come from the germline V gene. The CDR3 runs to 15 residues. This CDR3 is CASSQGTGAGNTIYF. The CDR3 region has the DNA TGTGCCAGCAGCCAAGGGACAGGGGCTGGAAACACCATATATTTT.

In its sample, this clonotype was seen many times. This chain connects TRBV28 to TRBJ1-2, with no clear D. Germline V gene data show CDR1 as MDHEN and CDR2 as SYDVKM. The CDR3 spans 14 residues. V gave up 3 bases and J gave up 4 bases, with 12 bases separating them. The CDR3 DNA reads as TGTGCCAGCAGTTTGATCGTTTCTGGCTATGGCTACACCTTC. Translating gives CASSLIVSGYGYTF.

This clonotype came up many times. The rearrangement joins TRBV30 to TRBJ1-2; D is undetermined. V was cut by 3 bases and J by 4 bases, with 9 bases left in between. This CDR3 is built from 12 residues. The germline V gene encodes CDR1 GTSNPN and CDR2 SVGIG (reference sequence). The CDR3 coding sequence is TGTGCCTGGAGGGGATTCGTCTATGGCTACACCTTC. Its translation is CAWRGFVYGYTF. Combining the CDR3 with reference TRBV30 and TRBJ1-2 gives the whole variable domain SQTIHQWPATLVQPVGSPLSLECTVEGTSNPNLYWYRQAAGRGLQLLFYSVGIGQISSEVPQNLSASRPQDRQFILSSKKLLLSDSGFYLCAWRGFVYGYTFGSGTRLTVV.

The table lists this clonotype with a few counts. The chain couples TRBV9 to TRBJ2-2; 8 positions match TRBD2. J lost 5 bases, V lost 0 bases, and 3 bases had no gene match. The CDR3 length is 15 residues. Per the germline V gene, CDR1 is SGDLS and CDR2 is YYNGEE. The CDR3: CASSVVSGSTGELFF. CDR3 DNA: TGTGCCAGCAGCGTAGTCAGCGGGAGTACCGGGGAGCTGTTTTTT.